This passage covers 21 T cell receptor beta chains from one sample sequenced in a study of metastatic and nonmetastatic thyroid tumors. TCRdb re-analyzed the PCR reads through MiXCR. Altogether roughly 41,000 clones are present, approximately 15% being singletons, with the ten largest covering 3.8%. Thyroid surgery was preceded by no treatment in any patient. The sequenced material came from blood. Receptors originate from a female donor with papillary thyroid cancer or a benign thyroid nodule (not recorded which). Some clones in this sample may be carry-over from other donors' samples.

This clone occurred many times. The rearrangement joins TRBV6-1 to TRBJ2-5; D possibly corresponds to TRBD2 (6 bases). Germline assignment: CDR1 MNHNS and CDR2 SASEGT. The CDR3 loop spans 16 amino acids. V lost 0 bases to trimming and J lost 5 bases, with 16 bases between them. The CDR3 sequence is CASSEALLARGETQYF. DNA for the CDR3: TGTGCCAGCAGTGAAGCATTACTAGCCCGTGGGGAGACCCAGTACTTC.

This clone was seen ten or more times. The chain links TRBV2 to TRBJ2-3; 13 bases match TRBD2. Trimming took 3 bases from V and 2 from J; bases not matched to a gene: 5. Germline assignment: CDR1 SNHLY and CDR2 FYNNEI. The CDR3 is made up of 17 amino acids. As DNA, the CDR3 is TGTGCCAGCAGTGAGTGGGGACTAGCGGGATTCACAGATACGCAGTATTTT. As protein: CASSEWGLAGFTDTQYF.

This clone has more than one count but fewer than ten. One base away lies a much larger clone, so this may be a sequencing read error. This sample includes further DNA sequences coding for the same CDR3. CDR3: CASSRDPAGQETQYF. CDR3 sequence (DNA): TGTGCCAGCAGCCGAGACCCTGCGGGGCAAGAGACCCAGTACTTC. V gene TRBV4-2 combines with J gene TRBJ2-5; the D gene is possibly TRBD2 (6 bases). This CDR3 has 15 residues. The V end lost 4 bases, the J end lost 2 bases, and 14 bases lay between the germline ends. Germline lookup yields CDR1 LGHNA and CDR2 YNFKEQ.

At least ten counts were recorded for this clone. The chain is built from TRBV5-5 and TRBJ2-7; either TRBD1 or TRBD2 may fit D (5 bases each). Looked up from germline, CDR1 is SGHKS and CDR2 is YYEKEE (reference sequence). The CDR3 is 15 amino acids. The ends were cut back, 4 bases at V and 2 bases at J, with 16 bases in the middle. CDR3 DNA sequence: TGTGCCAGCAGCATGGCATGGGGGTCTACCTACGAGCAGTACTTC. The encoded protein is CASSMAWGSTYEQYF.

This clone was counted at least ten times. This chain connects TRBV11-3 to TRBJ2-7; D is perhaps TRBD1 (5 bases). V was cut by 7 bases and J by 1 base, with 17 bases left in between. The CDR3 runs 15 residues. From germline, CDR1 is SGHNT and CDR2 YENEEA. This chain's CDR3 is CASTLRGWDSYEQYF. CDR3 sequence (DNA): TGTGCCAGCACCCTAAGGGGTTGGGATTCCTACGAGCAGTACTTC.

By share, this clone counts as medium-sized. The chain couples TRBV27 to TRBJ1-6; D call uncertain. The CDR3 is made up of 11 amino acids. Germline V gene data show CDR1 as MNHEY and CDR2 as SMNVEV (reference sequence). The V end lost 8 bases, the J end lost 8 bases, and 7 bases lay between the germline ends. CDR3 coding DNA: TGTGCCAGCGGAATTGATTCACCCCTCCACTTT. Translation gives CASGIDSPLHF.

The chain combines TRBV20-1 with TRBJ1-2, with D unclear. CDR3 length: 13 amino acids. Trimming pared 0 bases from V and 5 bases from J, leaving 10 bases between. CDR1 and CDR2 from the germline V gene are DFQATT and SNEGSKA (reference sequence). The CDR3 region is CSARDPSIYGYTF. CDR3 sequence (DNA): TGCAGTGCTAGAGACCCCAGCATATATGGCTACACCTTC.

This clone appeared many times. The J gene is TRBJ2-5, the V gene TRBV7-3, with D uncertain. With 2 bases removed from V and 2 bases from J, the gap between germline ends came to 6 bases. Germline V lookup: CDR1 SGHTA, CDR2 FQGTGA. The CDR3 length is 13 residues. The CDR3 nucleotides read TGTGCCAGCAGCTTATCCCCACAAGAGACCCAGTACTTC. Residues: CASSLSPQETQYF. Combining the CDR3 with reference TRBV7-3 and TRBJ2-5 gives the whole variable domain GAGVSQTPSNKVTEKGKYVELRCDPISGHTALYWYRQSLGQGPEFLIYFQGTGAADDSGLPNDRFFAVRPEGSVSTLKIQRTERGDSAVYLCASSLSPQETQYFGPGTRLLVL.

This chain connects TRBV20-1 to TRBJ2-7, with TRBD1 identical over 7 bases. Germline V gene data show CDR1 as DFQATT and CDR2 as SNEGSKA (reference sequence). There are 12 residues in the CDR3. V trimming: 3 bases; J trimming: 4 bases; junction bases outside the gene matches: 3. The CDR3 sequence: CSARDRFYEQYF. The CDR3 bases are TGCAGTGCTAGGGACAGGTTTTACGAGCAGTACTTC.

This clone was counted ten times or more. The V and J genes are TRBV18 and TRBJ1-2; D is unclear. The germline CDR1 and CDR2 sequences are KGHSH and LQKENI. Trimming shortened V by 2 bases and J by 6 bases, and 13 bases separated the two germline ends. The CDR3 length is 14 residues. The CDR3 reads CASSPSGSRDGYTF. The CDR3 DNA is TGTGCCAGCTCACCAAGCGGAAGTAGGGATGGCTACACCTTC.

Notes on this clone: At one end the junction does not follow the germline gene, possibly because of a read error. The rearrangement joins TRBV11-3 to TRBJ2-2; TRBD1 matches at 8 bases. Germline lookup yields CDR1 SGHNT and CDR2 YENEEA. CDR3 length equals 16 residues. The CDR3 DNA reads TGTACCAGCGGACGGTCGACAGGGGCCTACACAGGGGAGCTGTTTTTT. Amino acids: CTSGRSTGAYTGELFF.

This clone was counted at least ten times. The V and J genes are TRBV5-5 and TRBJ2-3; 8 bases fit TRBD1. The CDR3 has 15 amino acids. V shed 0 bases, J shed 3 bases, and the junction held 3 bases outside the gene matches. Per germline, CDR1 SGHKS and CDR2 YYEKEE (reference sequence). The CDR3 loop is CASSLDRGLTDTQYF. The CDR3 DNA follows: TGTGCCAGCAGCTTGGACAGGGGGTTAACAGATACGCAGTATTTT. Filled out from reference TRBV5-5 and TRBJ2-3, the complete variable domain reads DAGVTQSPTHLIKTRGQQVTLRCSPISGHKSVSWYQQVLGQGPQFIFQYYEKEERGRGNFPDRFSARQFPNYSSELNVNALLLGDSALYLCASSLDRGLTDTQYFGPGTRLTVL.

V gene TRBV19 combines with J gene TRBJ1-1, with D possibly being TRBD1 (5 bases). Germline CDR1 and CDR2: LNHDA and SQIVND (reference sequence). V dropped 4 bases and J dropped 7 bases, with 10 bases sitting between them. The length of the CDR3 is 12 residues. CDR3 protein: CASSTSGGEAFF. The CDR3 DNA reads as TGTGCCAGTAGTACCAGTGGGGGTGAAGCTTTCTTT.

Comment on this clone: This sample includes further DNA sequences coding for the same CDR3. This chain joins TRBV5-1 and TRBJ2-4; perhaps TRBD2 as D (5 bases). V gave up 2 bases and J gave up 10 bases, with 16 bases separating them. The CDR3 length is 14 residues. Germline-derived CDR1 and CDR2 are SGHRS and YFSETQ. The CDR3 nucleotides read TGCGCCAGCAGCTTCTCGGGAACGAATGCAATTCAGTACTTC. Translating gives CASSFSGTNAIQYF.

There are many counts of this clone. This sequence joins TRBV11-2 and TRBJ1-5, with unresolved D. CDR3 length: 13 residues. The V end lost 5 bases, the J end lost 2 bases, and 7 bases lay between the germline ends. The germline V gene encodes CDR1 SGHAT and CDR2 FQNNGV. The DNA for the CDR3 is TGTGCCAGCAGCCCCTCCGGCAATCAGCCCCAGCATTTT. Protein product: CASSPSGNQPQHF.

This clone was counted ten times or more. The chain joins TRBV7-9 to TRBJ2-5; 11 bases map to TRBD1. Germline V gives CDR1 SEHNR, CDR2 FQNEAQ (reference sequence). J gave up 7 bases and V 5 bases, and 3 bases lay outside the gene matches. The CDR3 totals 13 residues. CDR3 amino acids: CASSAGQGATQYF. In DNA form, the CDR3 reads TGTGCCAGCAGCGCTGGACAGGGGGCGACCCAGTACTTC.

This clone occurred once. V is TRBV7-6 and J is TRBJ2-7; D is unresolved. Germline V gene data show CDR1 as SGHVS and CDR2 as FNYEAQ. V lost 2 bases, J lost 5 bases, and 19 bases lay in between. The CDR3 runs to 16 residues. The CDR3 protein is CASSLIIGQVSHEQYF. In DNA, the CDR3 is TGTGCCAGCAGCTTAATTATAGGTCAGGTATCCCACGAGCAGTACTTC.

This clone was found many times. The J gene is TRBJ2-5, the V gene TRBV10-3; possible D gene TRBD2, 6 bases. Germline V gene sequence: CDR1 ENHRY, CDR2 SYGVKD. V was cut by 4 bases and J by 1 base, with 10 bases left in between. The CDR3 length is 14 residues. CDR3 sequence reads: CAISGRVAQETQYF. CDR3 sequence (DNA): TGTGCCATCAGTGGGAGGGTGGCCCAAGAGACCCAGTACTTC.

This clone has at least ten counts. V and J are TRBV5-6 and TRBJ2-1; D gene uncertain. The ends were cut back, 0 bases at V and 0 bases at J, with 7 bases in the middle. The CDR3 runs to 15 residues. In germline, CDR1 is SGHDT, CDR2 YYEEEE. The CDR3 protein is CASSLGGSSYNEQFF. The CDR3 nucleotides are TGTGCCAGCAGCTTGGGCGGCAGCTCCTACAATGAGCAGTTCTTC.

In its sample, this clone was seen many times. The CDR3 reads CASSSQGRSNQPQHF. CDR3 sequence (DNA): TGTGCCAGCAGTTCACAGGGCAGGAGCAATCAGCCCCAGCATTTT. The V call is TRBV28, the J call TRBJ1-5; perhaps TRBD1 as D (6 bases). This CDR3 comprises 15 residues. Looked up from germline, CDR1 is MDHEN and CDR2 is SYDVKM. Trimming stripped 4 bases from V and 1 base from J, with 11 bases between.

V usage is TRBV7-3 and J usage is TRBJ1-1; maybe TRBD1 (5 bases). Germline values: CDR1 SGHTA, CDR2 FQGTGA. V lost 7 bases and J lost 0, with 15 bases in between. This CDR3 comprises 15 residues. In DNA form, the CDR3 reads TGTGCCAGCATCTTCCAGGGAGGGATGAACACTGAAGCTTTCTTT. It yields the protein CASIFQGGMNTEAFF.